This TCR beta chain was retrieved from a study of vaccination and CD4 T cells after COVID-19. As regards this clonotype: No antigen is known for it.

Trimming cost V 5 bases and J 6 bases, with 16 bases left between them. The CDR3 runs to 15 residues. Germline V gene sequence: CDR1 MDHEN, CDR2 SYDVKM. Sample treatment: roughly 11-day PBMC culture with coronavirus spike peptide pools or control peptides (ViraFEST assay). An Oncomine TCR Beta short-read assay was used to sequence the DNA from cultured CD4+ T cells. MiXCR was run by TCRdb on the PCR reads, yielding one entry per CDR3 protein. The table includes approximately 12,000 distinct CDR3 sequences, roughly 48% detected once. This TCR came from a human donor who had recovered from COVID-19. The sequenced sample was CD4+ T cells from blood, cultured in vitro. The rearrangement joins TRBV28 to TRBJ2-2; D unresolved. The CDR3 region has the DNA TGTGCCAGCAGTCCGATTAGTCGAGTAGCCGGGGAGCTGTTTTTT. Its translation is CASSPISRVAGELFF.